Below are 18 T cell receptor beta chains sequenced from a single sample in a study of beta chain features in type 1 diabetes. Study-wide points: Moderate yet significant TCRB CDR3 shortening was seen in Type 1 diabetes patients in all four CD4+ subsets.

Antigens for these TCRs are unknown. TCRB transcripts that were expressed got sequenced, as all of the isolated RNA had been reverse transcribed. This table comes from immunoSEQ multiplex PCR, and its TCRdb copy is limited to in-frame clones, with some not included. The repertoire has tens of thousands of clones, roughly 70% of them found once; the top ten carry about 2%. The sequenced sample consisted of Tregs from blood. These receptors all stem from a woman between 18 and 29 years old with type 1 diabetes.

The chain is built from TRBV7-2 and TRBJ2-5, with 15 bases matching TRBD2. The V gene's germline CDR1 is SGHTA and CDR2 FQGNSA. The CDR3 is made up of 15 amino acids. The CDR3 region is CATRTSGGARETQYF. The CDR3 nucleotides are TGTGCGACCAGGACTAGCGGGGGGGCCCGAGAGACCCAGTACTTC.

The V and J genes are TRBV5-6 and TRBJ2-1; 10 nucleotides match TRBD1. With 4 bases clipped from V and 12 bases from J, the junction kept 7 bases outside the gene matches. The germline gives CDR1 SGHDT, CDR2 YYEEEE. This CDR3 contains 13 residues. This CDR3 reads CASSRQGAPSQFF. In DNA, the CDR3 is TGTGCCAGCAGCCGACAGGGGGCCCCTTCGCAGTTCTTC.

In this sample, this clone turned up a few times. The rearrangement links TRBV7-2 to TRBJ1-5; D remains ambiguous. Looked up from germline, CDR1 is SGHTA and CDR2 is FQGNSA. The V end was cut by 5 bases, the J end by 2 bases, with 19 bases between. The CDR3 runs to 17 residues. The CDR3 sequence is CASSRTGVGGGNQPQHF. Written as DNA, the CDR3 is TGTGCCAGCAGCCGAACGGGCGTGGGAGGTGGCAATCAGCCCCAGCATTTT.

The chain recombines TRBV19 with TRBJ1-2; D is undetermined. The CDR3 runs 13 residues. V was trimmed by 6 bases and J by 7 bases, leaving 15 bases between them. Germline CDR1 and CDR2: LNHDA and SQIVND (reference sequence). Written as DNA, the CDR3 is TGTGCCAGTAGGGAGCTGAGGGATCCTGGCTACACCTTC. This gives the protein CASRELRDPGYTF. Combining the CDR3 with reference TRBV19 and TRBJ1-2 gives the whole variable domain DGGITQSPKYLFRKEGQNVTLSCEQNLNHDAMYWYRQDPGQGLRLIYYSQIVNDFQKGDIAEGYSVSREKKESFPLTVTSAQKNPTAFYLCASRELRDPGYTFGSGTRLTVV.

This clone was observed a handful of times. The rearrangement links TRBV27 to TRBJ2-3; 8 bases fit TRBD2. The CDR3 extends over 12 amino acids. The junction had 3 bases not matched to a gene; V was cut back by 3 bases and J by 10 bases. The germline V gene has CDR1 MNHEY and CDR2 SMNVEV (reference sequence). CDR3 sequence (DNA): TGTGCCAGCAGTTTCCTGGGACTAGCGCAGTATTTT. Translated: CASSFLGLAQYF.

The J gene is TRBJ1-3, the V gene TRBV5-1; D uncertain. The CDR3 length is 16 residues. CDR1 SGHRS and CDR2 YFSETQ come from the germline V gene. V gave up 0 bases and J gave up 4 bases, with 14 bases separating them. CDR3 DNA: TGCGCCAGCAGCTTGGATTTGGCGGGGAGCGGAAACACCATATATTTT. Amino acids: CASSLDLAGSGNTIYF.

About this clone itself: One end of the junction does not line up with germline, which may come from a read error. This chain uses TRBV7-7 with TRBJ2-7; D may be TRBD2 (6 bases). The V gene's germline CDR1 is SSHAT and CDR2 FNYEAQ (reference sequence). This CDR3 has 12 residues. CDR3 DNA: TGTGCTAGCAGCCCGGAGGGCTACGAGCAGTACTTC. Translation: CASSPEGYEQYF.

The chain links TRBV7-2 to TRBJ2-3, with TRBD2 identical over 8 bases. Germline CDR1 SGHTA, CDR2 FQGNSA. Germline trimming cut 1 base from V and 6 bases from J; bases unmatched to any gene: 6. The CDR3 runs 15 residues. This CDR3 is CASSLGRGGFDTQYF. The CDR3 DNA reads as TGTGCCAGCAGCTTAGGACGGGGGGGCTTCGATACGCAGTATTTT.

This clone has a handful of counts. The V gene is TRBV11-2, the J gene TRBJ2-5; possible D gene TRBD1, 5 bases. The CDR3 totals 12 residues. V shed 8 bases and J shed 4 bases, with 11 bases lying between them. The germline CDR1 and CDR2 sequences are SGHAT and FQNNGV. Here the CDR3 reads CASGDSGETQYF. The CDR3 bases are TGTGCCAGCGGCGACAGTGGAGAGACCCAGTACTTC.

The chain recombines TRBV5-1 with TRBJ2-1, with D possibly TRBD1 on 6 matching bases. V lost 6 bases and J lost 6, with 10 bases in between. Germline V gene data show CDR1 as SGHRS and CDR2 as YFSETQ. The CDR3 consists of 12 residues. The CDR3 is CASKPGANEQFF. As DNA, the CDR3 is TGCGCCAGCAAGCCAGGGGCCAATGAGCAGTTCTTC.

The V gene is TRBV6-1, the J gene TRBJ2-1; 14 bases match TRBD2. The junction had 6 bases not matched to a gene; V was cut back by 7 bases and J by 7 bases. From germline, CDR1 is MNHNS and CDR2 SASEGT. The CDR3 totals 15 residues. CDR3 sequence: CASKGLAGAGNEQFF. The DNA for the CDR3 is TGTGCCAGCAAGGGACTAGCGGGAGCGGGGAATGAGCAGTTCTTC.

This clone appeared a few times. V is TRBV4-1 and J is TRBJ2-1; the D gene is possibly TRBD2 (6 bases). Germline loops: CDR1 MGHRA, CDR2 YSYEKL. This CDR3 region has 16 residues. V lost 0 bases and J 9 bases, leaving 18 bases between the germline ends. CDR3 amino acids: CASSQELSSAGGEQFF. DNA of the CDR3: TGCGCCAGCAGCCAAGAACTCTCTAGCGCCGGGGGTGAGCAGTTCTTC.

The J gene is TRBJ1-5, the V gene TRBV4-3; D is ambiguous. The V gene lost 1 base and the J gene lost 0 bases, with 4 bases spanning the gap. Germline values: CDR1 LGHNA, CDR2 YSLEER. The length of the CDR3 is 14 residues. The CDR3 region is CASSQVASNQPQHF. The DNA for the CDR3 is TGCGCCAGCAGCCAAGTGGCTAGCAATCAGCCCCAGCATTTT.

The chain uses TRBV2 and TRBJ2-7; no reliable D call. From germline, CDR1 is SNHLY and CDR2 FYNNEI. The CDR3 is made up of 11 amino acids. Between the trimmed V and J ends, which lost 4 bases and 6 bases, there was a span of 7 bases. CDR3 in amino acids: CASSVRSEQYF. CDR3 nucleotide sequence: TGTGCCAGCAGTGTTAGGAGCGAGCAGTACTTC.

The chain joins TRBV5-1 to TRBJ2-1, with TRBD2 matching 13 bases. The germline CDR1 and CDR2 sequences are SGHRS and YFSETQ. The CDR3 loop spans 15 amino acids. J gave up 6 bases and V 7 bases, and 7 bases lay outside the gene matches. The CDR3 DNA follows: TGCGCCAGCCAAAGGGGGACTAGCGGGGCCAATGAGCAGTTCTTC. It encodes CASQRGTSGANEQFF.

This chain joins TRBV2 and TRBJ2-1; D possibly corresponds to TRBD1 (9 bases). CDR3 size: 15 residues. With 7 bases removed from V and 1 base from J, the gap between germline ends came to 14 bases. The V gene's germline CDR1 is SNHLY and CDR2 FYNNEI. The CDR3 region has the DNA TGTGCCAGCAAGCGGGGGACAGGGTCCTACAATGAGCAGTTCTTC. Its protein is CASKRGTGSYNEQFF.

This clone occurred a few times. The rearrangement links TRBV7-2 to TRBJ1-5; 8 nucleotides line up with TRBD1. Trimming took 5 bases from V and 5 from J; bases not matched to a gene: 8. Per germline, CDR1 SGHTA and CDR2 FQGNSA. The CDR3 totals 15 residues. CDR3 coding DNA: TGTGCCAGCAGCCCCAGGACAGGGTCACATCAGCCCCAGCATTTT. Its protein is CASSPRTGSHQPQHF. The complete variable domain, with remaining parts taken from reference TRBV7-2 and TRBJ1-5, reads GAGVSQSPSNKVTEKGKDVELRCDPISGHTALYWYRQSLGQGLEFLIYFQGNSAPDKSGLPSDRFSAERTGGSVSTLTIQRTQQEDSAVYLCASSPRTGSHQPQHFGDGTRLSIL.

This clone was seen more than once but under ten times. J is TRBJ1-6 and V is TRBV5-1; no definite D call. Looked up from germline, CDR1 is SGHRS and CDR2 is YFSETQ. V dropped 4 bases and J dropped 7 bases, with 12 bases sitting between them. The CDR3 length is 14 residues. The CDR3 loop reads CASSRRIQNSPLHF. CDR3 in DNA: TGCGCCAGCAGCCGAAGGATACAGAATTCACCCCTCCACTTT.